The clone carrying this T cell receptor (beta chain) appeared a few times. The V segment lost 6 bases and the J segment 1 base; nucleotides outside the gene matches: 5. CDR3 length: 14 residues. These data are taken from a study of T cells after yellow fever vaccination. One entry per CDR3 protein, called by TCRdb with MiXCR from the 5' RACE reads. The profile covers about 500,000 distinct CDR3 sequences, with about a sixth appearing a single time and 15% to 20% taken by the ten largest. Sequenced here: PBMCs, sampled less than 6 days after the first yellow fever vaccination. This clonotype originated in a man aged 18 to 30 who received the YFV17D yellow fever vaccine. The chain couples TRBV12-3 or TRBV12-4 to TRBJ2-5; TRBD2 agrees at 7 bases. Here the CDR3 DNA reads TGTGCCAGCAGGGCGGGACTACTCCAAGAGACCCAGTACTTC. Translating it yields CASRAGLLQETQYF.